This entry lists 12 T cell receptor beta chains sequenced from one sample in a study of blood T cell repertoires in COVID-19. Using immunoSEQ multiplex PCR, the repertoire was profiled, and TCRdb retains in-frame clones only, with some absent. The data show about 180,000 clones, 80% to 90% seen once. The sequencing sample was made of peripheral blood. The receptor set was obtained from a man aged 18 to 29 who had recovered from COVID-19.

The chain combines TRBV3-1 (or the pseudogene TRBV3-2) with TRBJ2-2, with TRBD2 matching 8 bases. Trimming cost V 4 bases and J 4 bases; bases outside gene matches: 5. CDR1 is LGHDT and CDR2 is YNNKEL in the germline V gene (reference sequence). The CDR3 sequence is 15 residues long. This CDR3 is CASSLVSGSTGELFF. CDR3 coding DNA: TGTGCCAGCAGCCTAGTAAGCGGGAGCACCGGGGAGCTGTTTTTT.

The rearrangement joins TRBV4-1 to TRBJ2-5, with a possible D match to TRBD1 (6 bases). The CDR3 sequence is 18 residues long. Germline V gene lookup returns CDR1 MGHRA and CDR2 YSYEKL. The V and J ends lost 1 base and 5 bases respectively, with 23 bases between them. CDR3 sequence: CASSQVATGTPPGETQYF. CDR3 bases: TGCGCCAGCAGCCAAGTAGCCACAGGGACCCCCCCGGGTGAGACCCAGTACTTC.

This clone was observed a single time. The CDR3 bases are TGTGCCAGCAGCCAAGACCCACTAGCGGGAGGACGATACGAGCAGTACTTC. This gives the protein CASSQDPLAGGRYEQYF. The V gene is TRBV3-1 (or the pseudogene TRBV3-2), the J gene TRBJ2-7, with 12 nucleotides matching TRBD2. V was pared by 0 bases and J by 4 bases, with 7 bases of the junction left unmatched. From germline, CDR1 is LGHDT and CDR2 YNNKEL (reference sequence). The CDR3 runs 17 residues.

This clone has more than one count but fewer than ten. The chain links TRBV18 to TRBJ1-5, with TRBD1 matching 9 bases. CDR3 length: 16 amino acids. From germline, CDR1 is KGHSH and CDR2 LQKENI. Losses at the gene ends were 4 bases for V and 0 bases for J; bases not matched to a gene: 4. For the CDR3, the DNA is TGTGCCAGCTCACTTGGACAGGGGAATAGCAATCAGCCCCAGCATTTT. Amino acid sequence: CASSLGQGNSNQPQHF.

This chain links TRBV10-3 with TRBJ2-1, with TRBD2 identical over 10 bases. Germline trimming cut 4 bases from V and 7 bases from J; bases unmatched to any gene: 4. CDR3 length: 14 amino acids. Germline CDR1 is ENHRY and CDR2 is SYGVKD. CDR3 protein: CAISGLAGANEQFF. As DNA, the CDR3 is TGTGCCATCAGTGGGCTAGCGGGAGCAAATGAGCAGTTCTTC.

There are a few counts of this clone. V usage is TRBV7-3 and J usage is TRBJ2-2; 11 positions match TRBD1. Germline-derived CDR1 and CDR2 are SGHTA and FQGTGA. The CDR3 spans 16 residues. Trimming cost V 5 bases and J 0 bases; bases outside gene matches: 2. The CDR3 DNA reads as TGTGCCAGCAGCCAGGGACAGGGGGCGAACACCGGGGAGCTGTTTTTT. It is translated as CASSQGQGANTGELFF.

The gene calls are TRBV4-2 and TRBJ2-2; tentative D call: TRBD2 (5 bases). This CDR3 contains 16 residues. Per the germline V gene, CDR1 is LGHNA and CDR2 is YNFKEQ. Trimming cost V 0 bases and J 1 base, with 9 bases left between them. The CDR3 bases are TGTGCCAGCAGCCAAGAGAGCGGAGGGAACACCGGGGAGCTGTTTTTT. Its translation: CASSQESGGNTGELFF.

This clone was detected a few times. V usage is TRBV4-2 and J usage is TRBJ1-6, with 7 bases identical to TRBD1. This CDR3 has 15 amino acids. V lost 2 bases, J lost 8 bases, and 6 bases stayed unmatched. The germline gives CDR1 LGHNA, CDR2 YNFKEQ. The CDR3 DNA is TGTGCCAGCAGCCAACAGGGGGGTGTGGATTCACCCCTCCACTTT. It translates to CASSQQGGVDSPLHF.

The chain links TRBV7-9 to TRBJ1-1; 7 nucleotides line up with TRBD1. The length of the CDR3 is 14 residues. J was trimmed by 5 bases and V by 5 bases; bases with no gene match: 8. The V gene's germline CDR1 is SEHNR and CDR2 FQNEAQ (reference sequence). This chain's CDR3 is CASSADRERTEAFF. The CDR3, as DNA: TGTGCCAGCAGCGCTGACAGGGAGAGGACTGAAGCTTTCTTT.

The chain uses TRBV5-1 and TRBJ2-2; TRBD1 might be the D (5 bases). The CDR3 has 14 residues. Between the trimmed V and J ends, which lost 3 bases and 2 bases, there was a span of 8 bases. In germline, CDR1 is SGHRS, CDR2 YFSETQ. The CDR3 loop reads CASSSRVNTGELFF. The CDR3 DNA follows: TGCGCCAGCAGCTCCAGGGTAAACACCGGGGAGCTGTTTTTT.

This chain connects TRBV28 to TRBJ2-7; TRBD2 matches at 8 bases. The germline V gene has CDR1 MDHEN and CDR2 SYDVKM. V lost 3 bases, J lost 7 bases, and 14 bases stayed unmatched. The CDR3 runs to 16 residues. The CDR3 region has the DNA TGTGCCAGCAGTTTTGGCGGGAGGCCGCCTGTAGATGAGCAGTACTTC. It specifies CASSFGGRPPVDEQYF.

This chain uses TRBV10-3 with TRBJ2-5; perhaps TRBD1 as D (5 bases). The length of the CDR3 is 12 residues. Germline assignment: CDR1 ENHRY and CDR2 SYGVKD. V was clipped by 7 bases and J by 0 bases, with 6 bases between them. The CDR3 region is CAIKGDQETQYF. The CDR3 DNA follows: TGTGCCATCAAAGGGGACCAAGAGACCCAGTACTTC.